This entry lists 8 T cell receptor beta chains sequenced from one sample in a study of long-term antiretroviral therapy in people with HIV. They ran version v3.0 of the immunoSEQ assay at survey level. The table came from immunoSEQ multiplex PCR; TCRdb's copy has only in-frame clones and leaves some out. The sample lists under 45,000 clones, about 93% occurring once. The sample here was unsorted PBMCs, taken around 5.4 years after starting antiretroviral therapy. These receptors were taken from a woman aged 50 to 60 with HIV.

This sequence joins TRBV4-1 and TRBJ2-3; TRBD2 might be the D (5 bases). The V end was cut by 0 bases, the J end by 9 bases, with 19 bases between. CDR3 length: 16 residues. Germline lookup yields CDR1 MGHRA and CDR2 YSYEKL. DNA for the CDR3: TGCGCCAGCAGCCAAGATCCCCTAACTAGTCACCCGACGCAGTATTTT. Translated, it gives CASSQDPLTSHPTQYF.

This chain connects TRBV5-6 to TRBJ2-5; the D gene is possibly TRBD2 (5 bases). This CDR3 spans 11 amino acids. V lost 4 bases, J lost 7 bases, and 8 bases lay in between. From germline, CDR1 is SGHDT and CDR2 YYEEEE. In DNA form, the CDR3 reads TGTGCCAGCAGCCAACGGGGGACCCAGTACTTC. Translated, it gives CASSQRGTQYF.

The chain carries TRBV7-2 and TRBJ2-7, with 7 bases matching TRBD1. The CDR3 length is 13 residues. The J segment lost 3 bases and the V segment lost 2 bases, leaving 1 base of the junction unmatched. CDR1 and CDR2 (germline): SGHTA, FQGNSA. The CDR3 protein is CASSLNRGYEQYF. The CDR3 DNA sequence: TGTGCCAGCAGCTTAAACAGGGGCTACGAGCAGTACTTC.

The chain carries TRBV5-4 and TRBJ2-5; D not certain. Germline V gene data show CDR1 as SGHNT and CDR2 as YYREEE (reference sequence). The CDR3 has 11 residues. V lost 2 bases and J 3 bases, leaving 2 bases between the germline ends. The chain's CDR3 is CASSLEETQYF. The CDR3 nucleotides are TGTGCCAGCAGCTTAGAAGAGACCCAGTACTTC.

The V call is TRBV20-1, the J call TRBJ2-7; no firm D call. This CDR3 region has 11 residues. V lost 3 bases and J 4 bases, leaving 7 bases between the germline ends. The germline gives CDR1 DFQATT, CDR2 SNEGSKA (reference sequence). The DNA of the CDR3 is TGCAGTGCTAGTCAACAGTACGAGCAGTACTTC. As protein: CSASQQYEQYF.

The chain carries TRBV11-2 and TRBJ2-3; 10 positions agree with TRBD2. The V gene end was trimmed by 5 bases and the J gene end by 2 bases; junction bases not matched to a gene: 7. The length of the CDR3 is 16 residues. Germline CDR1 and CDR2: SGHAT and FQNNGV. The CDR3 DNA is TGTGCCAGCAGCGCCAGAACTAGCGGGGTCACAGATACGCAGTATTTT. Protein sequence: CASSARTSGVTDTQYF. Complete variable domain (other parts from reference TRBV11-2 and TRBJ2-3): EAGVAQSPRYKIIEKRQSVAFWCNPISGHATLYWYQQILGQGPKLLIQFQNNGVVDDSQLPKDRFSAERLKGVDSTLKIQPAKLEDSAVYLCASSARTSGVTDTQYFGPGTRLTVL.

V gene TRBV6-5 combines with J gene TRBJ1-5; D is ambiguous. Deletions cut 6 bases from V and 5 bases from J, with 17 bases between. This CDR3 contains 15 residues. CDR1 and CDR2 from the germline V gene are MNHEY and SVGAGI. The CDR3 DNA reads TGTGCCAGCAGGCCTGTTCGCGGGAGCGATCAGCCCCAGCATTTT. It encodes CASRPVRGSDQPQHF.

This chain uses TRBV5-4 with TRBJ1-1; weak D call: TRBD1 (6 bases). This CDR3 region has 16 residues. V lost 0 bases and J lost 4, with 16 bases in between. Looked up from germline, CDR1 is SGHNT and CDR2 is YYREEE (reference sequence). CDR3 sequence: CASSLGLPQGPTEAFF. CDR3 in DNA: TGTGCCAGCAGCTTGGGCCTCCCTCAGGGGCCCACTGAAGCTTTCTTT.